This entry is about one T cell receptor beta chain. Here immunoSEQ multiplex PCR was the method, and the copy in TCRdb shows in-frame clones only, minus some. This sample has about 88,000 clones, with just under 95% found just once. The entry originates in a study of technical replicates of blood from a handful of donors. Sequences were obtained from T cells isolated from PBMCs. The origin of this receptor is a human donor in good health.

In nucleotides, the CDR3 is TGCGCCAGCAGCCAAGATCGGAGCGGGGGGGCTATCGGGGAGCTGTTTTTT. It codes for CASSQDRSGGAIGELFF. The chain has TRBV4-1 and TRBJ2-2, with 10 bases lining up with TRBD2. Losses at the gene ends were 0 bases for V and 7 bases for J; bases not matched to a gene: 8. This CDR3 spans 17 amino acids. Germline assignment: CDR1 MGHRA and CDR2 YSYEKL.